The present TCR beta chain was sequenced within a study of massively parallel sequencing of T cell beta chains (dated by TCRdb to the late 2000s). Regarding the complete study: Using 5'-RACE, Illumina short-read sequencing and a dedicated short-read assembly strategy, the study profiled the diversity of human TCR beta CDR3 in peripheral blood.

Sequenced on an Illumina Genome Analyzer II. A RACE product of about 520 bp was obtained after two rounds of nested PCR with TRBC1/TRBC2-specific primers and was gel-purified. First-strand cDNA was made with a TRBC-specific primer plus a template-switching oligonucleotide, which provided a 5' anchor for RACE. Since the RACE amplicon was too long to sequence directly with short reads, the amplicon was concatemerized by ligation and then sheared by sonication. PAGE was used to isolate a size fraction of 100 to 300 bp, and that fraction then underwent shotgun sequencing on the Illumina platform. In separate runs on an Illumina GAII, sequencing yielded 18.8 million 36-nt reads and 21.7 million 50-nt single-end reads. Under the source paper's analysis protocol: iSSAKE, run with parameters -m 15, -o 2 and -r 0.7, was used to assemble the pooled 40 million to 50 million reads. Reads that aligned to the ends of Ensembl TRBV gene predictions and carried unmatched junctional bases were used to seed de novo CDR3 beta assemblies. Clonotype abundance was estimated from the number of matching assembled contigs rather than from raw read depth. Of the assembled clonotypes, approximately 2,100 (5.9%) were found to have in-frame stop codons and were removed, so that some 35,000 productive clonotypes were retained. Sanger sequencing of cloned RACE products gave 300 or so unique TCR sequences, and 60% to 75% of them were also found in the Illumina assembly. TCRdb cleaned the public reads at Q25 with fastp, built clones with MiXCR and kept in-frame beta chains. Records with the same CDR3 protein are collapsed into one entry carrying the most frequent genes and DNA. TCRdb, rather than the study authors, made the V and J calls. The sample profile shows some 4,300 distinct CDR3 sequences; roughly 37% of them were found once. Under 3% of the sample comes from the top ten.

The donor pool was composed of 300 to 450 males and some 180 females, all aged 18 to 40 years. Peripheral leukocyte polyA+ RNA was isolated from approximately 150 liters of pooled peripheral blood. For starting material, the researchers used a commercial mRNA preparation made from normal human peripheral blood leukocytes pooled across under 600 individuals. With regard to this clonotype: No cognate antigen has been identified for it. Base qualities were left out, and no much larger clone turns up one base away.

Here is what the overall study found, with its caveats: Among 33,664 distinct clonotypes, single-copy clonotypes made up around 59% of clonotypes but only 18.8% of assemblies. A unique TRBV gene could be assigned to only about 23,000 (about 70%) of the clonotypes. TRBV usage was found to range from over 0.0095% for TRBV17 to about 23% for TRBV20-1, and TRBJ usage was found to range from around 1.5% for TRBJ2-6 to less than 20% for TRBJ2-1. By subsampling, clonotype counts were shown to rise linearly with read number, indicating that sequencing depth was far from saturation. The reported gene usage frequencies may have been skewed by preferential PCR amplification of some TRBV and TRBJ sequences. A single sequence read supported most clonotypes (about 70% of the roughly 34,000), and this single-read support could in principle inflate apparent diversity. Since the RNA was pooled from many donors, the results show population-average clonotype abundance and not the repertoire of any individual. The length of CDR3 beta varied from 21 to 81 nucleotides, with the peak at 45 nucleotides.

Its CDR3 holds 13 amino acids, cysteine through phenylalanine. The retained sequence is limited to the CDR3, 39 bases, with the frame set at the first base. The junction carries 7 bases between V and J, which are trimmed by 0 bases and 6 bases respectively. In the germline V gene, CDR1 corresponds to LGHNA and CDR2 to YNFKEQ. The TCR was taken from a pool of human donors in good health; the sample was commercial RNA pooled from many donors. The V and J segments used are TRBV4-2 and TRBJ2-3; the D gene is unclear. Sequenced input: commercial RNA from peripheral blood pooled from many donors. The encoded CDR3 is CASSQEHRDTQYF. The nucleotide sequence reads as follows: TGTGCCAGCAGCCAAGAACATCGGGATACGCAGTATTTT.